A selection of T cell receptor beta chains follows, all from one sample in a study of PD-1 blockade in mismatch repair-deficient tumors. The assay was immunoSEQ multiplex PCR, and TCRdb's table has in-frame clones only and misses some. Among around 100,000 clones listed, approximately 83% were seen once. The sequenced sample was peripheral blood, obtained roughly 35 weeks after starting pembrolizumab. All receptors derive from an adult with mismatch repair-deficient cancer. Each CDR3 is given with its conserved first and last residue. The order of the fields is D gene, J gene, clone size, V gene, CDR3 protein, CDR3 DNA. The D gene is left open where the match is weak. Rows may omit the clone size; those that give it use once, few, many or a size class.

>.|TRBJ1-1|.|TRBV27
CASSSGLNTEAFF
TGTGCCAGCAGCTCGGGCTTGAACACTGAAGCTTTCTTT
>TRBD2|TRBJ2-3|.|TRBV5-6
CASSLVGGIGDTQYF
TGTGCCAGCAGCTTGGTGGGAGGGATAGGAGATACGCAGTATTTT
>.|TRBJ2-1|.|TRBV7-3
CASSSGYNEQFF
TGTGCCAGCAGCTCCGGTTACAATGAGCAGTTCTTC
>.|TRBJ1-5|.|TRBV27
CASSSPGGGQPQHF
TGTGCCAGCAGTTCCCCCGGGGGAGGTCAGCCCCAGCATTTT
>.|TRBJ2-3|.|TRBV27
CASSLSRRNTDTQYF
TGTGCCAGCAGTCTAAGTAGGAGGAACACAGATACGCAGTATTTT
>.|TRBJ2-2|.|TRBV5-8
CASSGGLWGRANTGELFF
TGTGCCAGCAGCGGCGGGCTATGGGGAAGAGCGAACACCGGGGAGCTGTTTTTT
>.|TRBJ2-1|.|TRBV10-2
CASSLAPVQFF
TGCGCCAGCAGTCTAGCCCCCGTGCAGTTCTTC
>.|TRBJ1-1|.|TRBV5-6
CASSKWRTGGVWTEAFF
TGTGCCAGCAGCAAATGGCGCACGGGGGGCGTTTGGACTGAAGCTTTCTTT
>.|TRBJ2-1|.|TRBV6-6
CASSSLLPGSNEQFF
TGTGCCAGCAGTTCCCTCCTACCGGGAAGCAATGAGCAGTTCTTC
>TRBD1|TRBJ2-7|.|TRBV5-1
CASSPIGQDSYEQYF
TGCGCCAGCAGCCCGATCGGACAGGATTCCTACGAGCAGTACTTC
>TRBD1|TRBJ2-5|.|TRBV19
CASSIGDRDLETQYF
TGTGCCAGTAGTATTGGGGACAGGGATCTGGAGACCCAGTACTTC
>.|TRBJ1-5|once|TRBV2
CASSEDNSNQPQHF
TGTGCCAGCAGTGAAGATAATAGCAATCAGCCCCAGCATTTT
>.|TRBJ2-1|.|TRBV4-3
CASSQGGSSYNEQFF
TGCGCCAGCAGCCAAGGGGGGAGCTCCTACAATGAGCAGTTCTTC
>TRBD2|TRBJ2-2|once|TRBV9
CASSGTSGSIAVGELFF
TGTGCCAGCAGCGGGACTAGCGGGAGTATAGCGGTAGGGGAGCTGTTTTTT
>.|TRBJ2-3|.|TRBV12-5
CASGLEVGHGGTDTQYF
TGTGCTAGTGGTTTGGAAGTCGGGCACGGGGGCACAGATACGCAGTATTTT
>TRBD2|TRBJ2-2|once|TRBV30
CAWSTTSDTGTSGRHYTGELFF
TGTGCCTGGTCCACCACTAGCGATACCGGGACTAGCGGGAGGCACTACACCGGGGAGCTGTTTTTT
>TRBD1|TRBJ1-1|.|TRBV19
CASKDRGGTEAFF
TGTGCCAGTAAAGACAGGGGAGGTACTGAAGCTTTCTTT
>.|TRBJ2-7|.|TRBV2
CASSDDRQVQYF
TGTGCCAGCAGTGATGACCGACAGGTACAGTACTTC
>.|TRBJ2-7|.|TRBV7-9
CASSLSGGTEAYEQYF
TGTGCCAGCAGCTTAAGTGGCGGGACGGAAGCCTACGAGCAGTACTTC
>TRBD2|TRBJ2-1|.|TRBV6-1
CASTRLAGTYNEQFF
TGTGCCAGCACTCGACTAGCCGGAACCTACAATGAGCAGTTCTTC
>TRBD2|TRBJ2-2|.|TRBV5-1
CASSLRGPTSGGNTGELFF
TGCGCCAGCAGCTTAAGGGGACCTACTAGCGGAGGAAACACCGGGGAGCTGTTTTTT
>TRBD1|TRBJ2-3|.|TRBV2
CASSPGQGVGDTQYF
TGTGCCAGCAGTCCAGGACAGGGGGTTGGAGATACGCAGTATTTT
>.|TRBJ2-3|.|TRBV29-1
CSVGLSDTQYF
TGCAGCGTAGGGCTGTCAGATACGCAGTATTTT
>.|TRBJ2-3|.|TRBV5-6
CASLTQRSTDTQYF
TGTGCCAGCCTGACGCAGAGATCAACAGATACGCAGTATTTT
>TRBD1|TRBJ2-1|.|TRBV18
CASSPQAAGQVYNEQFF
TGTGCCAGCTCACCACAGGCGGCGGGACAGGTGTACAATGAGCAGTTCTTC
>TRBD1|TRBJ1-2|.|TRBV19
CASSILQGARPNYGYTF
TGTGCCAGTAGTATCTTACAGGGGGCGAGACCAAACTATGGCTACACCTTC
>.|TRBJ1-4|once|TRBV28
CASSLVGWEKLFF
TGTGCCAGCAGCCTTGTGGGGTGGGAAAAACTGTTTTTT
>TRBD2|TRBJ2-1|.|TRBV2
CASSEARLAGFYEQFF
TGTGCCAGCAGTGAAGCGCGGTTAGCGGGATTTTATGAGCAGTTCTTC
>TRBD1|TRBJ2-7|.|TRBV27
CASSSRELTGPYEQYF
TGTGCCAGCAGTTCCCGCGAACTGACAGGGCCCTACGAGCAGTACTTC
>.|TRBJ2-2|.|TRBV12-5
CASGLERSGTGELFF
TGTGCTAGTGGCCTTGAGAGGAGCGGGACCGGGGAGCTGTTTTTT
>.|TRBJ2-7|.|TRBV2
CASSEFRDGTYEQYF
TGTGCCAGCAGTGAGTTTCGGGACGGTACCTACGAGCAGTACTTC
>.|TRBJ2-5|.|TRBV5-6
CASSLLTESLPQETQYF
TGTGCCAGCAGCTTGCTGACAGAGAGCCTTCCCCAAGAGACCCAGTACTTC
>TRBD1|TRBJ1-2|.|TRBV6-6
CASREWTGTNGYTF
TGTGCCAGCAGAGAATGGACAGGGACTAATGGCTACACCTTC
>.|TRBJ1-1|.|TRBV5-6
CASSPLGSRAFF
TGTGCCAGCAGCCCGCTGGGTAGTAGAGCTTTCTTT
>TRBD1|TRBJ1-2|many|TRBV7-8
CASSLGDRGPIYGYTF
TGTGCCAGCAGCTTAGGAGACAGGGGGCCGATATATGGCTACACCTTC
>TRBD2|TRBJ2-5|.|TRBV2
CASSRSGGEYETQYF
TGTGCCAGCAGTCGCTCGGGAGGGGAGTATGAGACCCAGTACTTC